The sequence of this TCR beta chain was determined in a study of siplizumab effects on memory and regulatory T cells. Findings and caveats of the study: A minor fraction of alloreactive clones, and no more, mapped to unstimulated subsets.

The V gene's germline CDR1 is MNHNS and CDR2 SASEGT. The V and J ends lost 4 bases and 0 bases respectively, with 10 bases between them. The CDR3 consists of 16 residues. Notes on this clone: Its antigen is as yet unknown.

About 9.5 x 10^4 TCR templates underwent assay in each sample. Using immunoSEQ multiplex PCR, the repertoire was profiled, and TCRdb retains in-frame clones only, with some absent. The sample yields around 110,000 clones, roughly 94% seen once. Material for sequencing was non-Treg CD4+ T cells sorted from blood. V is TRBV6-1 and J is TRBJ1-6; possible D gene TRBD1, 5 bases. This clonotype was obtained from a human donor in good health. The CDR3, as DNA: TGTGCCAGCAGTGGTACAGGTCGCTCCTATAATTCACCCCTCCACTTT. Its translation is CASSGTGRSYNSPLHF.